This T cell receptor (beta chain) stems from a study of cytomegalovirus exposure and HLA in healthy donors. Overall study results and limits: A link between a missense DCLRE1C variant and TCR beta V- and J-gene trimming emerged from a later analysis. A few V segments could not be told apart, such as TRBV6-2 and TRBV6-3, and were left out. Listed as cytomegalovirus-associated were 150 or so TCR beta chains.

Points on this clone: Its target is unknown.

Primers for the PCR totalled 60 Vbeta and 13 Jbeta. Clones were read by immunoSEQ multiplex PCR, and TCRdb kept only the in-frame ones, dropping some. The sample holds approximately 100,000 clones, roughly 70% seen once. CDR1 and CDR2 (germline): LNHDA, SQIVND (reference sequence). The CDR3 length is 13 residues. The germline V and J ends were trimmed by 5 bases and 3 bases, with 11 bases remaining between them. Sequences were obtained from PBMCs. The chain links TRBV19 to TRBJ2-7; D ambiguous. The TCR originated in a man between 50 and 59 years old in good health and CMV-seronegative. CDR3 nucleotide sequence: TGTGCCAGTAGTGCAGACAAAGGCTACGAGCAGTACTTC. It codes for CASSADKGYEQYF.